This TCR beta chain was found in a study of control samples from healthy donors and cancer patients. Germline V gene data show CDR1 as ENHRY and CDR2 as SYGVKD. The CDR3 contains 15 residues. The V end lost 3 bases, the J end lost 4 bases, and 15 bases lay between the germline ends. The data were produced by immunoSEQ multiplex PCR, yet TCRdb's version contains in-frame clones alone and is incomplete. Among more than 100,000 clones listed, roughly 90% were seen once. The source material was blood. This chain links TRBV10-3 with TRBJ1-2; no clear D. The source is a man aged 18-30 years in good health. DNA for the CDR3: TGTGCCATCAGTGATTTAGAGAAACAGACCTATGGCTACACCTTC. Its translation is CAISDLEKQTYGYTF.